This T cell receptor beta chain was sequenced for a study of cytomegalovirus exposure and HLA in healthy donors. Overall study results and limits: A later analysis showed TCR association rates differing by HLA locus, peaking at DRB1 and lowest at HLA-C.

13 Jbeta primers and 60 Vbeta primers were used for the PCR. Produced via immunoSEQ multiplex PCR; TCRdb's table is partial and in-frame only. The sample has about 100,000 clones; over 60% are singletons. A remark on this clone: Its antigen is not identified.

This TCR was sampled from a man in his sixties in good health and CMV-seropositive. The sequencing sample was made of PBMCs.

Here the CDR3 reads CASSPRQGASYGYTF. The CDR3 nucleotides read TGTGCCAGCTCACCGCGACAGGGGGCGAGCTATGGCTACACCTTC. The chain combines TRBV18 with TRBJ1-2; 10 positions match TRBD1. CDR3 length: 15 residues. J was trimmed by 4 bases and V by 3 bases; bases with no gene match: 5. Looked up from germline, CDR1 is KGHSH and CDR2 is LQKENI.